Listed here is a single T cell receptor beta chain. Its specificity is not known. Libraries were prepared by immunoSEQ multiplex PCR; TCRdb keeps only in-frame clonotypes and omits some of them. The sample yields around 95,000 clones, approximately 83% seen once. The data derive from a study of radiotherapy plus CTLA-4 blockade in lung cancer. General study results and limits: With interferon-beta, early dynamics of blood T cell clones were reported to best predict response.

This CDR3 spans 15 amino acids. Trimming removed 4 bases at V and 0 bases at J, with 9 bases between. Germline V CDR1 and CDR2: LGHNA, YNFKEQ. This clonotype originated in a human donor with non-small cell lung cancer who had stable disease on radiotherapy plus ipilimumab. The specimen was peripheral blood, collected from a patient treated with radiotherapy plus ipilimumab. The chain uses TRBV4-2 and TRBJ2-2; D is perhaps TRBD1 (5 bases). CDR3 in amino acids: CASSPRTTNTGELFF. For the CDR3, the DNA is TGTGCCAGCAGCCCCCGGACAACGAACACCGGGGAGCTGTTTTTT.